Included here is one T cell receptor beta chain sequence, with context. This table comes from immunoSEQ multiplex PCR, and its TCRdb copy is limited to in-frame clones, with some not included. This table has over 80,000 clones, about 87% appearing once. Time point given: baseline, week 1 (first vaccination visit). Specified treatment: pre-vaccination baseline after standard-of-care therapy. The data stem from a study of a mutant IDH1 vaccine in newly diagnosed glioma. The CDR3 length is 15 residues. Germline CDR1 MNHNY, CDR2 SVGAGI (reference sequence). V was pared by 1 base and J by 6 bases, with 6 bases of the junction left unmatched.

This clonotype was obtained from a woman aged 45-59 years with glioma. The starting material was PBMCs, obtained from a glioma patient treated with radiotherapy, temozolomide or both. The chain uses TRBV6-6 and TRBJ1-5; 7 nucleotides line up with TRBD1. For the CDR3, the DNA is TGTGCCAGCAGTTACTTAGACAGGGAGATTCAGCCCCAGCATTTT. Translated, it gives CASSYLDREIQPQHF.